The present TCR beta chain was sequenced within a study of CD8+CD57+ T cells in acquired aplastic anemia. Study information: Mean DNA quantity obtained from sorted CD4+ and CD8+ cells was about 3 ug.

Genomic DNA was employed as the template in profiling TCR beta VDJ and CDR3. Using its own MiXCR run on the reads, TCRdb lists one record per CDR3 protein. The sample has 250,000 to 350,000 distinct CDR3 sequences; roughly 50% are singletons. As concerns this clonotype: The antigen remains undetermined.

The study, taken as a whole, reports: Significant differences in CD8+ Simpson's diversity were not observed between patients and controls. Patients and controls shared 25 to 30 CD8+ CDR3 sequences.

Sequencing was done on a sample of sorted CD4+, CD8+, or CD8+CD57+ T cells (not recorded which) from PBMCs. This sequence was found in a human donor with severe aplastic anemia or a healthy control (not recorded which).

The CDR3: CSALGRTSGLQETQYF. The CDR3, as DNA: TGCAGTGCCTTGGGGCGGACTAGCGGGCTTCAAGAGACCCAGTACTTC. The V call is TRBV20-1, the J call TRBJ2-5; TRBD2 aligns across 11 bases. J gave up 2 bases and V 6 bases, and 11 bases lay outside the gene matches. There are 16 residues in the CDR3. Germline-derived CDR1 and CDR2 are DFQATT and SNEGSKA (reference sequence).